These 8 T cell receptor beta chains came from one sample sequenced in a study of blood T cell repertoires in COVID-19. TCRdb's copy holds only in-frame clones and misses some; the assay was immunoSEQ multiplex PCR. Here the sample spans approximately 360,000 clones, more than 80% being singletons. Sequences were obtained from peripheral blood. All receptors come from a man aged 35 to 55 with acute or convalescent COVID-19.

The rearrangement uses TRBV25-1 and TRBJ1-1, with 9 bases lining up with TRBD1. Germline values: CDR1 MGHDK, CDR2 SYGVNS. The V gene end was trimmed by 2 bases and the J gene end by 1 base; junction bases not matched to a gene: 2. The CDR3 loop spans 15 amino acids. The CDR3 loop reads CASSERTGANTEAFF. CDR3 sequence (DNA): TGTGCCAGCAGTGAAAGGACAGGGGCGAACACTGAAGCTTTCTTT.

The chain recombines TRBV19 with TRBJ2-7; 9 bases map to TRBD1. The junction had 9 bases not matched to a gene; V was cut back by 6 bases and J by 3 bases. Germline loops: CDR1 LNHDA, CDR2 SQIVND (reference sequence). The CDR3 contains 15 residues. CDR3 sequence (DNA): TGTGCCAGTAGGGACGGCGACAGGGGGATCTACGAGCAGTACTTC. Translated: CASRDGDRGIYEQYF.

The chain couples TRBV29-1 to TRBJ1-3; D might be TRBD1 (5 bases). The CDR3 runs 13 residues. Between the trimmed V and J ends, which lost 6 bases and 0 bases, there was a span of 9 bases. The germline V gene encodes CDR1 SQVTM and CDR2 ANQGSEA. The CDR3 is CSVTDSSGNTIYF. The CDR3 DNA reads TGCAGCGTCACCGACAGCTCTGGAAACACCATATATTTT.

The chain links TRBV11-2 to TRBJ1-1, with 7 nucleotides matching TRBD1. Germline values: CDR1 SGHAT, CDR2 FQNNGV. With 5 bases clipped from V and 0 bases from J, the junction kept 9 bases outside the gene matches. This CDR3 contains 16 residues. In DNA form, the CDR3 reads TGTGCCAGCAGCGAGACAGGGAATCTATTGAACACTGAAGCTTTCTTT. Translating gives CASSETGNLLNTEAFF.

The chain has TRBV30 and TRBJ2-2; D gene unclear. This CDR3 region has 13 residues. Trimming pared 1 base from V and 6 bases from J, leaving 9 bases between. Germline loops: CDR1 GTSNPN, CDR2 SVGIG (reference sequence). CDR3 sequence: CAWSAARAGELFF. The CDR3 nucleotides read TGTGCCTGGAGTGCGGCCCGGGCCGGGGAGCTGTTTTTT.

The J gene is TRBJ2-6, the V gene TRBV11-3; 8 nucleotides line up with TRBD2. Looked up from germline, CDR1 is SGHNT and CDR2 is YENEEA. The CDR3 length is 16 residues. V was pared by 10 bases and J by 0 bases, with 8 bases of the junction left unmatched. The DNA for the CDR3 is TGTGCCACCGGGAGCGGGAGAACCTCTGGGGCCAACGTCCTGACTTTC. Translated: CATGSGRTSGANVLTF.

This chain links TRBV9 with TRBJ1-2; 8 bases map to TRBD1. Germline assignment: CDR1 SGDLS and CDR2 YYNGEE. The CDR3 runs 14 residues. Trimming at V came to 0 bases and at J to 8 bases, leaving 6 bases not matched to a gene. CDR3 residues: CASSVGQGALGYTF. Written as DNA, the CDR3 is TGTGCCAGCAGCGTAGGGCAGGGGGCACTCGGCTACACCTTC.

V usage is TRBV12-3 or TRBV12-4 and J usage is TRBJ1-1; D is ambiguous. V was trimmed by 3 bases and J by 1 base, leaving 6 bases between them. The CDR3 length is 13 residues. CDR3 residues: CASSFQENTEAFF. The CDR3, as DNA: TGTGCCAGCAGTTTCCAGGAGAACACTGAAGCTTTCTTT.